The clone carrying this T cell receptor beta chain was seen a few times. What it binds is unknown. This sample was taken from a study of T cell repertoires in cytomegalovirus infection. About the study: Both CMV infection and a matching HLA type were indicated by public TCR beta signatures.

Trimming took 6 bases from V and 6 from J; bases not matched to a gene: 8. The CDR3 has 14 amino acids. Germline V gene lookup returns CDR1 DFQATT and CDR2 SNEGSKA (reference sequence). TCRdb recomputed calls from the reads with MiXCR, one row per CDR3 protein. The table shows roughly 200,000 distinct CDR3 sequences, with about 15% occurring only once. Findings and limits, study-wide: HLA-C-restricted CMV clonotypes gave the most frequent clonotype in two of eight donors. Of the TCR beta families, the public ones yielded a cumulative frequency that identified carriers of CMV plus the relevant HLA.

Sequencing used CD8+ T cells from PBMCs. The V and J genes are TRBV20-1 and TRBJ2-6, with 7 bases matching TRBD1. This clonotype originated in a human donor in good health (CMV status not recorded). Some clones in this sample may be carry-over from other donors' samples. As DNA, the CDR3 is TGCAGTGCCCCACAGGGGATAGAGGCCAACGTCCTGACTTTC. This translates into CSAPQGIEANVLTF.